Included here is one TCR beta chain sequence, with context. The antigen is undetermined. At one end the junction does not follow the germline gene, possibly because of a read error. These data are taken from a study of tumor and adjacent non-tumor tissue in lung cancer. Study at large: Aged roughly 30 to 76 years, patients included 10 men and roughly five women with stage I to III disease. Study results and caveats: TCR diversity was significantly greater in tumor than normal lung tissue. Tumor repertoires had a smaller top 100 clone share than normal lung.

This CDR3 contains 13 residues. CDR1 and CDR2 from the germline V gene are SQVTM and ANQGSEA. TCRbeta libraries were built with three rounds of nested PCR, modified from ARM-PCR. TCRdb re-analysed the multiplex PCR reads in MiXCR, keeping a single row per CDR3 protein. Among tens of thousands of distinct CDR3 sequences, over 65% were seen once, and the ten largest hold under 40%. This sample's RNA came from whole unsorted tissue. Distant lung tissue was collected more than 3 cm away from the tumor edge. Material: distant non-tumor lung tissue. The chain recombines TRBV29-1 with TRBJ2-2; D might be TRBD1 (6 bases). This TCR derives from a man between 65 and 79 years old with non-small cell lung cancer. DNA for the CDR3: TGCAGCGTATCAGGGGCGAACACCGGGGAGCTCTTTTTT. It yields the protein CSVSGANTGELFF.